Below, one T cell receptor (beta chain) is given with its context. The data belong to a study of T cells after yellow fever vaccination. Each CDR3 protein gets one entry after TCRdb re-called the 5' RACE reads with MiXCR. Here the sample spans 300,000 to 400,000 distinct CDR3 sequences, around 10% being singletons. Germline CDR1 SGHNT, CDR2 YYREEE (reference sequence). The CDR3 has 14 amino acids. V shed 0 bases and J 5 bases; nucleotides not matched to a gene: 2. The TCR was taken from a man younger than 35 who received the YFV17D yellow fever vaccine. Source: CD4+ T cells sorted from PBMCs, taken 45 days after the yellow fever booster vaccination. The chain is built from TRBV5-4 and TRBJ2-4, with 7 bases fitting TRBD2. DNA of the CDR3: TGTGCCAGCAGCTTGGCGGGGGGTCAAAACATTCAGTACTTC. Its translation is CASSLAGGQNIQYF.